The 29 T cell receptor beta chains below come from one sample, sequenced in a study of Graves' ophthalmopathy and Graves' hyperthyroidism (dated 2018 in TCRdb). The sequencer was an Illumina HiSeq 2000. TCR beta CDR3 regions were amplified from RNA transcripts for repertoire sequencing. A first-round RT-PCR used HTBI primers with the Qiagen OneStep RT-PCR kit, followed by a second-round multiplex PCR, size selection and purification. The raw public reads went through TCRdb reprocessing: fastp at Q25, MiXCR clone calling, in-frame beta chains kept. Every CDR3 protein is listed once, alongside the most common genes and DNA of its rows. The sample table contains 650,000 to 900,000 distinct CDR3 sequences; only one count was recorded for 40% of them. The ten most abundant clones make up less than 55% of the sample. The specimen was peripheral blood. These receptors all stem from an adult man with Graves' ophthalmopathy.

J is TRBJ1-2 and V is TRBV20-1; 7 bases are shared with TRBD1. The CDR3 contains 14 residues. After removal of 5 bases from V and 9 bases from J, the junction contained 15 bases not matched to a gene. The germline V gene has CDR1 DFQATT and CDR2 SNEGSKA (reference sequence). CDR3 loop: CSALLGGAFKRYTF. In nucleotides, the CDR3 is TGCAGTGCTCTCTTAGGGGGCGCTTTCAAACGCTACACCTTC.

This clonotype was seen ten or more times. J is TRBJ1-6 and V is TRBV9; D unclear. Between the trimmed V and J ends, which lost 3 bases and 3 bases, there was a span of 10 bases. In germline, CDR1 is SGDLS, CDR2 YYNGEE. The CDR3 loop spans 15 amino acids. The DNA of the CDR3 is TGTGCCAGCAGCGAGAGGTCCGGCTATAATTCACCCCTCCACTTT. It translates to CASSERSGYNSPLHF.

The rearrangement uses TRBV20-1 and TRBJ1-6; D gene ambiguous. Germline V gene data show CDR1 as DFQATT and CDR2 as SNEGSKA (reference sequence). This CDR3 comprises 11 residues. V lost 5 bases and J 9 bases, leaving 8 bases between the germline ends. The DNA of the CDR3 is TGCAGTGCTCACCCGGGTTCACCCCTCCACTTT. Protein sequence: CSAHPGSPLHF.

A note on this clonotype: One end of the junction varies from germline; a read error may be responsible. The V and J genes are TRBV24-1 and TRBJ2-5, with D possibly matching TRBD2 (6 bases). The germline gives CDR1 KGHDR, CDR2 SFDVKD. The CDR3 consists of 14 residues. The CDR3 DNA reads TGTGCCAGCAGTTGGGCGGGGCGGCAAGAGACCCAGTACTTC. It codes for CASSWAGRQETQYF.

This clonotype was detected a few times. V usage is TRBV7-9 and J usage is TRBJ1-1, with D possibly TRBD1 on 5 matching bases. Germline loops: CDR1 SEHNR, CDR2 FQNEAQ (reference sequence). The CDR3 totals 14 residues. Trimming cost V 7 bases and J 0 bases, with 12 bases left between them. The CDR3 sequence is CASTATGLNTEAFF. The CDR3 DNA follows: TGTGCCAGCACCGCAACAGGATTGAACACTGAAGCTTTCTTT.

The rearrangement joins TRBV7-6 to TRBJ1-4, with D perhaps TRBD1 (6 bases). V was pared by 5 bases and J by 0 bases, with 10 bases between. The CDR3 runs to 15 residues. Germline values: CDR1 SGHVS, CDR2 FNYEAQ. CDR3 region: CASSQRGATNEKLFF. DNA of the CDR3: TGTGCCAGCAGCCAAAGGGGGGCAACTAATGAAAAACTGTTTTTT.

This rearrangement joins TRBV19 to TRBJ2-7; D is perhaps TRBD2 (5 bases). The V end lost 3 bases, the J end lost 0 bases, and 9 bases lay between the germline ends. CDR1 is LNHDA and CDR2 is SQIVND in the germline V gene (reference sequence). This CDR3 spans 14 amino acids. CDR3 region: CASSIRSGSYEQYF. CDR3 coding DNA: TGTGCCAGTAGTATTAGGAGCGGCTCCTACGAGCAGTACTTC.

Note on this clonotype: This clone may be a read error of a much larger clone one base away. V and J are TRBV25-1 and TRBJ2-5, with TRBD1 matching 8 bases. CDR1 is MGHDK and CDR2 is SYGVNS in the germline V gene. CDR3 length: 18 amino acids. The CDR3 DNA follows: TGTGCCAGCAGGAGTTTCTATTCAGGGGGCGCCGACCAAGGGACCCAGTACTTC. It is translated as CASRSFYSGGADQGTQYF.

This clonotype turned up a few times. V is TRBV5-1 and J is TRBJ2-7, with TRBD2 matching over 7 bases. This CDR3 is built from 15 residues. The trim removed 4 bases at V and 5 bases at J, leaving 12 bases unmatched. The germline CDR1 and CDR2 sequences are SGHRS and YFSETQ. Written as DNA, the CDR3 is TGCGCCAGCAGCCCCCCCCTAGCGGTTTCCCACGAGCAGTACTTC. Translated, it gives CASSPPLAVSHEQYF.

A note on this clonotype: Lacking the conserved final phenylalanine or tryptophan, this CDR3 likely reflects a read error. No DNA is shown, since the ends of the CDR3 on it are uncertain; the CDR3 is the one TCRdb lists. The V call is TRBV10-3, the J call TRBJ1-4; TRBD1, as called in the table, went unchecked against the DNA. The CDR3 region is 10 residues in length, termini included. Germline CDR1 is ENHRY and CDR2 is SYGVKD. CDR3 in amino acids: CAISEDRGYY.

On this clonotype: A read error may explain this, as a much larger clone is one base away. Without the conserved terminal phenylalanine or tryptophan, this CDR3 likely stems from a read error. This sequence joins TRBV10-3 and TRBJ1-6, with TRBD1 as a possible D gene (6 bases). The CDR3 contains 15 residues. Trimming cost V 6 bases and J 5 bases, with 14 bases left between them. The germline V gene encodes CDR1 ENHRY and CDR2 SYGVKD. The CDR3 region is CAIRDINRDNSPLHS. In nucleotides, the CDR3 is TGTGCCATCAGGGATATTAACAGGGATAATTCACCCCTCCACTCT.

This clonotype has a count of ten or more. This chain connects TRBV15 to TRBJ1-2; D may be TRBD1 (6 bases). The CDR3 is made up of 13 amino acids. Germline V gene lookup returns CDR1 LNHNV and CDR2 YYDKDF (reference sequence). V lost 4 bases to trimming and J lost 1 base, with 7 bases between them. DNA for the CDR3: TGTGCCACCAGCAACAGGGATAACTATGGCTACACCTTC. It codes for CATSNRDNYGYTF.

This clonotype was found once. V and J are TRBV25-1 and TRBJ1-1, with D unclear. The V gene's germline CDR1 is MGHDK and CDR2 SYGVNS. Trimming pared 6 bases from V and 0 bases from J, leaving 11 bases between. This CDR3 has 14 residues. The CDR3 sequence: CASSLNILNTEAFF. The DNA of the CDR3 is TGTGCCAGCAGCTTGAACATATTGAACACTGAAGCTTTCTTT.

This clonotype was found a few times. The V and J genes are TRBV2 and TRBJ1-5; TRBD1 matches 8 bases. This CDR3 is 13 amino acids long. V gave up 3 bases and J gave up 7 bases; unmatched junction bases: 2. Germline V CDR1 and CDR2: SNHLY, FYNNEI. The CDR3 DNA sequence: TGTGCCAGCAGTGAGGACAGGGACCAGCCCCAGCATTTT. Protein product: CASSEDRDQPQHF.

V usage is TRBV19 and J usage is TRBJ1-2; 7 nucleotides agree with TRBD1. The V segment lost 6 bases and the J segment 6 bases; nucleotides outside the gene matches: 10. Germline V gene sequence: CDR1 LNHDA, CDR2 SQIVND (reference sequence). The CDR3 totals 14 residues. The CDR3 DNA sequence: TGTGCCAGTAGCGCGAAACTGACAGGGCATGGCTACACCTTC. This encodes CASSAKLTGHGYTF.

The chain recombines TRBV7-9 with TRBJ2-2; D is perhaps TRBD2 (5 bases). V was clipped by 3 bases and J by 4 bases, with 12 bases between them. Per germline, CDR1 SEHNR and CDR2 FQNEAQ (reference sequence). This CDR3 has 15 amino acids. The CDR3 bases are TGTGCCAGCAGCTTGGTAGCGCAGGCCACCGGGGAGCTGTTTTTT. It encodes CASSLVAQATGELFF.

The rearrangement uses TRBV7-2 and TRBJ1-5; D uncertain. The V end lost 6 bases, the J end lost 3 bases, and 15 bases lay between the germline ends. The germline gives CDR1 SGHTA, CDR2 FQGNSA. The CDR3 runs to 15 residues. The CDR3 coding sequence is TGTGCCAGCAGTTTCGAGGGTCCGTCCAATCAGCCCCAGCATTTT. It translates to CASSFEGPSNQPQHF.

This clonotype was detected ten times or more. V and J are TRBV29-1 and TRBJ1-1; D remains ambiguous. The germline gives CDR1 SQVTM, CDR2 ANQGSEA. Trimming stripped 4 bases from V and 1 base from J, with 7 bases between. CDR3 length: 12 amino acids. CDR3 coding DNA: TGCAGCGTTGTAGCGGGGAACACTGAAGCTTTCTTT. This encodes CSVVAGNTEAFF.

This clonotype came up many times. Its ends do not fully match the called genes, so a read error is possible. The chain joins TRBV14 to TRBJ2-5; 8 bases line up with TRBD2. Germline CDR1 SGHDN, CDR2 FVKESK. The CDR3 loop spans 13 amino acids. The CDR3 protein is CASSQYGRETQYF. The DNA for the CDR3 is TGTGCCAGCAGCCAATACGGGAGGGAGACTCAGTACTTC.

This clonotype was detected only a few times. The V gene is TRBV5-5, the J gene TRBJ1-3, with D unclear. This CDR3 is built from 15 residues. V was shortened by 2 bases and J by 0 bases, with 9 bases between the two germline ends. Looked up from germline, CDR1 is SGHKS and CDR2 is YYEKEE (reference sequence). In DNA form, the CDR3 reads TGTGCCAGCAGCTTTGTCCCAGACTCTGGAAACACCATATATTTT. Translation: CASSFVPDSGNTIYF.

DNA of the CDR3: TGCAGTTTACGCACAGATAATGAAAAACTGTTTTTT. Encoded protein: CSLRTDNEKLFF. The chain has TRBV29-1 and TRBJ1-4; D remains ambiguous. Per the germline V gene, CDR1 is SQVTM and CDR2 is ANQGSEA. The CDR3 spans 12 residues.

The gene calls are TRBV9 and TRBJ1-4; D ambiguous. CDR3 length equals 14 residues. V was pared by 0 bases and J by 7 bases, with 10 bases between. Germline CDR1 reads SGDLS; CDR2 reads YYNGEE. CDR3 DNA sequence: TGTGCCAGCAGCGTAGCTGCCACCCGTGAAAAACTGTTTTTT. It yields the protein CASSVAATREKLFF.

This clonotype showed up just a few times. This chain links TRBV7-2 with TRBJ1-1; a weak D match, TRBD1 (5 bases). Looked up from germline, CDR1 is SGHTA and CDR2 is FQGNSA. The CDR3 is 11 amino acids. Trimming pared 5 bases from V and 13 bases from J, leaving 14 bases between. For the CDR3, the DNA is TGTGCCAGCAGCGGCAGGGAAGGAGGTTTCTTT. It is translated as CASSGREGGFF.

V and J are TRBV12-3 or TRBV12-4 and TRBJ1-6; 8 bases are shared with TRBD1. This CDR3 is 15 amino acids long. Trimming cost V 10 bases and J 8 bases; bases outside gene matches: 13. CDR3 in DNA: TGTGCCATCACGGAGGCGACAGGGGAAGATTCACCCCTCCACTTT. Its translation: CAITEATGEDSPLHF.

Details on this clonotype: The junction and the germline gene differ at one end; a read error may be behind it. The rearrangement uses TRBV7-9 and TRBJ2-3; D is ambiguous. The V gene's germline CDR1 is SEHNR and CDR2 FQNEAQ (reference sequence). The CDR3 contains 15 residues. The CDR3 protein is CASSSTASGTDTQYF. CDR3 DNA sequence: TGTGCCAGCAGCTCGACCGCGAGTGGCACGGATACGCAGTATTTT.

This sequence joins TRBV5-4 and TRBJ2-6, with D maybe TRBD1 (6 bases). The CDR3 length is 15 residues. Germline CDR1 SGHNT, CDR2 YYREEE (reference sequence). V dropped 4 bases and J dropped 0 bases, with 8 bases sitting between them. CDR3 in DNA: TGTGCCAGCAGCGGGACACTCTCTGGGGCCAACGTCCTGACTTTC. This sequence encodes CASSGTLSGANVLTF.

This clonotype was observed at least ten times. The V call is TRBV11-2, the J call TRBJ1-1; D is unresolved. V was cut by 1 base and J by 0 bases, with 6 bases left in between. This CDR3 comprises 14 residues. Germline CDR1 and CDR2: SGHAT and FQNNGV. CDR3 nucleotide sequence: TGTGCCAGCAGCTTAGGACGGATGAACACTGAAGCTTTCTTT. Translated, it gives CASSLGRMNTEAFF.

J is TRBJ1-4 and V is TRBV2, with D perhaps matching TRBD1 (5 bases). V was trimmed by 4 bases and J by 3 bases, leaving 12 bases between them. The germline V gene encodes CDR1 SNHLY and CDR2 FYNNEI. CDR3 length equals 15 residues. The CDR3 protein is CASSVQGSSNEKLFF. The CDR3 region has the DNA TGTGCCAGCAGTGTCCAGGGATCGTCTAATGAAAAACTGTTTTTT.

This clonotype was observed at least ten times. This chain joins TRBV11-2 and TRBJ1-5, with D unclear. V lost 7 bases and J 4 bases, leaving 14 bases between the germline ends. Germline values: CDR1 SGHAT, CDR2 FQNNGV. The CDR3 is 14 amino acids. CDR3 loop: CASIPTTQNQPQHF. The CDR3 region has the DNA TGTGCCAGCATTCCCACGACCCAAAATCAGCCCCAGCATTTT.